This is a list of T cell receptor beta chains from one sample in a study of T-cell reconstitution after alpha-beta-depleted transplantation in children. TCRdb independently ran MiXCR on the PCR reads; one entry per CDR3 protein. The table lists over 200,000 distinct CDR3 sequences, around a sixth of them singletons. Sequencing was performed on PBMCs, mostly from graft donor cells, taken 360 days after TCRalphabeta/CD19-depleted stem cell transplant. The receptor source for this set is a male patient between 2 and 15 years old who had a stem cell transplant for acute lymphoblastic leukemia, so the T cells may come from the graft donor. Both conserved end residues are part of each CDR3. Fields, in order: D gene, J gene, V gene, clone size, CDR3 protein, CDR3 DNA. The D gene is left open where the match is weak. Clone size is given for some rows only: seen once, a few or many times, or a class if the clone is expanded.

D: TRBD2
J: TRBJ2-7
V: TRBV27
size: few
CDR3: CASSLKGLGGADSYEQYF
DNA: TGTGCCAGCAGTTTAAAGGGACTAGGGGGGGCGGACTCCTACGAGCAGTACTTC

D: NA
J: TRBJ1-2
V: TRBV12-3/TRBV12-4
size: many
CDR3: CASSRPLGVGYTF
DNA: TGTGCCAGCAGCCGCCCTCTAGGGGTAGGCTACACCTTC

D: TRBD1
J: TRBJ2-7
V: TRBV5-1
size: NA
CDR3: CASSLAGTVTTYEQYF
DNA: TGCGCCAGCAGCCTAGCCGGGACAGTAACAACCTACGAGCAGTACTTC

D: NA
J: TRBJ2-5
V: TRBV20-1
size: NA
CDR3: CSARSPSETQYF
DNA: TGCAGTGCTAGAAGTCCATCCGAGACCCAGTACTTC

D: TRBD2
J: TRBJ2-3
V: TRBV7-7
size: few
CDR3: CASSTGLAGTDTQYF
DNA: TGTGCCAGCAGCACGGGACTAGCGGGGACAGATACGCAGTATTTT

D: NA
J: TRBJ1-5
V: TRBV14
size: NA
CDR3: CASSHVRPGQQNQPQHF
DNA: TGTGCCAGCAGCCATGTACGCCCGGGACAACAAAATCAGCCCCAGCATTTT

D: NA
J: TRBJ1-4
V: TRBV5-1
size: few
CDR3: CASSLISTNEKLFF
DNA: TGCGCCAGCAGCTTAATCTCAACTAATGAAAAACTGTTTTTT

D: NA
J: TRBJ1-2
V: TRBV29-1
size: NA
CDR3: CSGGGPGAGYTF
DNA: TGCAGCGGGGGAGGGCCAGGGGCAGGCTACACCTTC

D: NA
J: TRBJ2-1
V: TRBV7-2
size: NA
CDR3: CASSSGRHEQFF
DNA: TGTGCCAGCAGTTCCGGGCGCCACGAGCAGTTCTTC

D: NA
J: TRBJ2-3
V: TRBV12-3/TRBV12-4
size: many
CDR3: CASSLTLSTDTQYF
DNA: TGTGCCAGCAGTTTAACTCTCTCCACAGATACGCAGTATTTT

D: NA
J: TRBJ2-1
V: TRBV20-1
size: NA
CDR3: CSAPGVGENEQFF
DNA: TGCAGTGCCCCGGGGGTCGGGGAAAATGAGCAGTTCTTC

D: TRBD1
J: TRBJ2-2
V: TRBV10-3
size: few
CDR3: CAIRTGVGTGELFF
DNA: TGTGCCATCAGGACAGGGGTTGGGACCGGGGAGCTGTTTTTT

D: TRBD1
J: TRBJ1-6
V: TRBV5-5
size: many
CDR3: CASSASRQGNSPLHF
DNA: TGTGCCAGCAGCGCAAGTAGACAGGGTAATTCACCCCTCCACTTT

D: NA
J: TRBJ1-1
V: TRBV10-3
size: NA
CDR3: CAISVGGAEAFF
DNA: TGTGCCATCAGTGTCGGGGGGGCGGAAGCTTTCTTT

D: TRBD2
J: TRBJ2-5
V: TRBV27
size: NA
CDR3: CASSKTGTSGGAQETQYF
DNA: TGTGCCAGCAGTAAAACCGGGACTAGCGGGGGGGCACAAGAGACCCAGTACTTC

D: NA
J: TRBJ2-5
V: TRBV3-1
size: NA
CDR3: CASSQRVQQGLGTQYF
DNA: TGTGCCAGCAGCCAAAGAGTCCAACAGGGATTGGGGACCCAGTACTTC

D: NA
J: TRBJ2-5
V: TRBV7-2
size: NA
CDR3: CASSLGGTIEETQYF
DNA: TGTGCCAGCAGCTTAGGAGGGACAATTGAAGAGACCCAGTACTTC